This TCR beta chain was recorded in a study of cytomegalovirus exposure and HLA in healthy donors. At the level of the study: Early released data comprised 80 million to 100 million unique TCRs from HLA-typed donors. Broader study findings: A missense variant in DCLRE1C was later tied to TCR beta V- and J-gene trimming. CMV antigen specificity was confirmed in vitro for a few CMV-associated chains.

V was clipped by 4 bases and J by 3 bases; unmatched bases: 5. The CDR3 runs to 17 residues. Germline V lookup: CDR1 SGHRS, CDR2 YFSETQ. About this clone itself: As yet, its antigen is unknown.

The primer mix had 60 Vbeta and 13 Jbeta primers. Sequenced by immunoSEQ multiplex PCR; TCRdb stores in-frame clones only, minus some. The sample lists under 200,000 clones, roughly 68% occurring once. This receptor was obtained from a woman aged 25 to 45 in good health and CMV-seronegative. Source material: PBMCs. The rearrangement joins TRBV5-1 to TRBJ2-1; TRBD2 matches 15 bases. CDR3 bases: TGCGCCAGCAGCCCCGGGACTAGCGGGGGGTTCTACAATGAGCAGTTCTTC. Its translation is CASSPGTSGGFYNEQFF.